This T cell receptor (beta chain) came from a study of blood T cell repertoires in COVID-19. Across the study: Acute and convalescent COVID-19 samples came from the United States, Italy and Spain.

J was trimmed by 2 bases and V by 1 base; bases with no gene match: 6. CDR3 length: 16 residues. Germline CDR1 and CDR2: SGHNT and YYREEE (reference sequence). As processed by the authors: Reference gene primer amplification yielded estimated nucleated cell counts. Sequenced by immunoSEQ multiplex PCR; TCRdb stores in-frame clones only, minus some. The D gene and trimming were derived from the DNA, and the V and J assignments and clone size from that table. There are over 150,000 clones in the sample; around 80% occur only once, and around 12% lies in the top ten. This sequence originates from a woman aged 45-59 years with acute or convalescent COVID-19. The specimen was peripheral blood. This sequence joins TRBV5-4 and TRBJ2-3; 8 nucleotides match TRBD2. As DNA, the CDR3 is TGTGCCAGCAGCTTGCGAGCGGGGGAGCACACAGATACGCAGTATTTT. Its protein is CASSLRAGEHTDTQYF.